A selection of T cell receptor beta chains follows, all from one sample in a study of tumor-infiltrating lymphocytes in localized non-small cell lung cancer. Profiling relied on immunoSEQ multiplex PCR, and the TCRdb table lists in-frame clones only, not all of them. In the table there are under 20,000 clones, under 75% of which are singletons. The sequencing input was lung tumor tissue. The receptors come from a human donor with non-small cell lung cancer. Both conserved end residues are part of each CDR3. D genes are given only for firm matches. Not every row has a clone size; where given, it reads once, few, many or a size class.

TRBV2	TRBJ1-2	-	once	TGTGCCAGCAGTGAAGAGGGCAGGGCTAACTATGGCTACACCTTC	CASSEEGRANYGYTF
TRBV7-3	TRBJ2-2	-	-	TGTGCCAGCAGCTTAGGCAACACCGGGGAGCTGTTTTTT	CASSLGNTGELFF
TRBV5-4	TRBJ2-5	-	-	TGTGCCAGCAGCTTGGAAGAGACCCAGTACTTC	CASSLEETQYF
TRBV27	TRBJ2-2	-	-	TGTGCCAGCAGTAACAATGTCGGGGAGCTGTTTTTT	CASSNNVGELFF
TRBV19	TRBJ2-5	-	-	TGTGCCAGTAGTATAACGCCGACAGGGAGGGAGACCCAGTACTTC	CASSITPTGRETQYF
TRBV7-2	TRBJ1-1	-	-	TGTGCCAGCAGCCGTGGACAGTACATGAACACTGAAGCTTTCTTT	CASSRGQYMNTEAFF
TRBV10-2	TRBJ1-1	TRBD1	-	TGCGCCAGCCTAGGGGGACAGACTGAAGCTTTCTTT	CASLGGQTEAFF
TRBV4-2	TRBJ2-5	-	-	TGTGCCAGCAGCCAAGATTACGGGGTAGGAACCCAGTACTTC	CASSQDYGVGTQYF
TRBV15	TRBJ1-6	TRBD1	-	TGTGCCACCAGCAGGAAGACAGGGGGGAATTCACCCCTCCACTTT	CATSRKTGGNSPLHF
TRBV6-5	TRBJ2-7	-	-	TGTGCCAGCCAACTCCGAGCGATGGGAGGCGAGCAGTACTTC	CASQLRAMGGEQYF
TRBV10-1	TRBJ2-4	TRBD1	-	TGCGCCAGCAGTGGGCCCGTTGGCAGGGGGAAAAACATTCAGTACTTC	CASSGPVGRGKNIQYF
TRBV5-1	TRBJ2-1	TRBD2	-	TGCGCCAGCAGCCAAGGGACTAGCGGATACAATGAGCAGTTCTTC	CASSQGTSGYNEQFF
TRBV4-2	TRBJ1-6	-	-	TGTGCCAGCAGCCAAGATTGGGGGGGGTTGGGGAATTCACCCCTCCACTTT	CASSQDWGGLGNSPLHF
TRBV4-3	TRBJ1-2	-	-	TGCGCCAGCAGCCAGGGCTTTAACTATGGCTACACCTTC	CASSQGFNYGYTF
TRBV11-3	TRBJ2-1	-	-	TGTGCCAGCAGCTTAGACAGCAATGAGCAGTTCTTC	CASSLDSNEQFF
TRBV27	TRBJ1-4	-	-	TGTGCCAGCAGTTTATCCCCAGGGTTGAGAACTAATGAAAAACTGTTTTTT	CASSLSPGLRTNEKLFF
TRBV5-5	TRBJ1-6	-	medium-sized	TGTGCCAGCAGCCAGACAGTGGGTAATTCACCCCTCCACTTT	CASSQTVGNSPLHF
TRBV10-3	TRBJ1-2	TRBD1	few	TGTGCCATCAGTCCGGGGACAGGGGACTATGGCTACACCTTC	CAISPGTGDYGYTF
TRBV19	TRBJ2-7	-	few	TGTGCCAGTAGTATCCCCCTTGGGGAGCAGTACTTC	CASSIPLGEQYF
TRBV5-4	TRBJ2-7	TRBD2	-	TGTGCCAGCAGCACGCGCGGGGGGACGGGGGAGCAGTACTTC	CASSTRGGTGEQYF
TRBV7-9	TRBJ1-6	-	few	TGTGCCAGCAGCCAAGAGGACAGAAGGAATTCACCCCTCCACTTT	CASSQEDRRNSPLHF
TRBV2	TRBJ1-6	-	few	TGTGCCAGCAGGGTCCAGGGGAATAATTCACCCCTCCACTTT	CASRVQGNNSPLHF
TRBV27	TRBJ2-1	-	few	TGTGCCAGCAGTCCCTACAATGAGCAGTTCTTC	CASSPYNEQFF
TRBV13	TRBJ2-1	-	once	TGTGCCAGCACCCTAGACGGCCATCCGGGGGCCCAATACAATGAGCAGTTCTTC	CASTLDGHPGAQYNEQFF
TRBV2	TRBJ1-5	-	-	TGTGCCAGCAGAAACAGGGTGGGTAATCAGCCCCAGCATTTT	CASRNRVGNQPQHF
TRBV30	TRBJ2-5	-	once	TGTGCCTGGAGTGTACTGGGGGGACAAGAGACCCAGTACTTC	CAWSVLGGQETQYF
TRBV4-1	TRBJ2-2	-	-	TGCGCCAGCAATTATTCGGACAGGGGTGGAGCGGGAGAGGCCACCGGGGAGCTGTTTTTT	CASNYSDRGGAGEATGELFF